These T cell receptor beta chains were read from a single sample in a study of early T cells in non-severe SARS-CoV-2 infection. TCRdb re-called the 5' RACE reads with MiXCR, one entry per CDR3 protein. The table lists around 92,000 distinct CDR3 sequences, approximately 10% of them singletons. The sample comprised whole blood. These receptors were collected from an adult who was a healthcare worker with PCR-confirmed SARS-CoV-2 infection or an uninfected control (not recorded which). The CDR3 runs from the conserved cysteine through the conserved F or W. Each record gives: clone size, J gene, V gene, D gene, CDR3 protein, CDR3 DNA. A D gene is named only where the DNA matches it firmly. Some rows mark clone size as missing; the rest say once, few, many or name a class of expanded clone.

abundance: many
j_gene: TRBJ1-6
v_gene: TRBV25-1
d_gene: -
CDR3aa: CASSELGKWTSSPLHF
CDR3nt: TGTGCCAGCAGTGAACTGGGAAAGTGGACTAGTTCACCCCTCCACTTT

abundance: -
j_gene: TRBJ1-2
v_gene: TRBV5-6
d_gene: -
CDR3aa: CASSLTGISDYGYTF
CDR3nt: TGTGCCAGCAGCCTCACAGGGATCAGTGACTATGGCTACACCTTC

abundance: few
j_gene: TRBJ1-1
v_gene: TRBV25-1
d_gene: -
CDR3aa: CASSHEWTTEAFF
CDR3nt: TGTGCCAGCAGTCACGAGTGGACCACTGAAGCTTTCTTT

abundance: few
j_gene: TRBJ2-1
v_gene: TRBV11-1
d_gene: TRBD1
CDR3aa: CASGGQGAYNEQFF
CDR3nt: TGTGCCAGCGGGGGACAGGGGGCCTACAATGAGCAGTTCTTC

abundance: -
j_gene: TRBJ2-5
v_gene: TRBV4-1
d_gene: -
CDR3aa: CASSRKSMGEGETQYF
CDR3nt: TGCGCCAGCAGCCGAAAATCGATGGGGGAAGGAGAGACCCAGTACTTC

abundance: few
j_gene: TRBJ1-1
v_gene: TRBV20-1
d_gene: -
CDR3aa: CSARDLRGPYTEAFF
CDR3nt: TGCAGTGCTAGAGATTTGAGGGGTCCCTACACTGAAGCTTTCTTT

abundance: -
j_gene: TRBJ1-1
v_gene: TRBV14
d_gene: TRBD1
CDR3aa: CASSLGGQVKGSAFF
CDR3nt: TGTGCCAGCAGCCTAGGGGGACAGGTAAAAGGTTCGGCTTTCTTT

abundance: many
j_gene: TRBJ2-2
v_gene: TRBV27
d_gene: -
CDR3aa: CASSFVMGYTGELFF
CDR3nt: TGTGCCAGCAGTTTCGTTATGGGTTACACCGGGGAGCTGTTTTTT

abundance: many
j_gene: TRBJ1-6
v_gene: TRBV7-9
d_gene: -
CDR3aa: CASSLTGNSPLHF
CDR3nt: TGTGCCAGCAGCTTAACAGGGAATTCACCCCTCCACTTT

abundance: -
j_gene: TRBJ2-7
v_gene: TRBV29-1
d_gene: -
CDR3aa: CSATGVSYEQYF
CDR3nt: TGCAGCGCCACCGGGGTATCCTACGAGCAGTACTTC

abundance: -
j_gene: TRBJ1-3
v_gene: TRBV29-1
d_gene: -
CDR3aa: CSVTRGSGNTIYF
CDR3nt: TGCAGCGTCACCAGGGGCTCTGGAAACACCATATATTTT

abundance: -
j_gene: TRBJ2-3
v_gene: TRBV6-1
d_gene: -
CDR3aa: CASCGNEHTDTQYF
CDR3nt: TGTGCCAGCTGTGGTAACGAACACACAGATACGCAGTATTTT

abundance: few
j_gene: TRBJ1-5
v_gene: TRBV3-1
d_gene: -
CDR3aa: CASGRGTSDQPQHF
CDR3nt: TGTGCCAGCGGACGAGGGACATCCGATCAGCCCCAGCATTTT

abundance: -
j_gene: TRBJ2-2
v_gene: TRBV27
d_gene: -
CDR3aa: CASTLSLQPNTGELFF
CDR3nt: TGTGCCAGCACCTTGAGCCTCCAACCGAACACCGGGGAGCTGTTTTTT

abundance: -
j_gene: TRBJ1-2
v_gene: TRBV2
d_gene: -
CDR3aa: CASSPRFDYGYTF
CDR3nt: TGTGCCAGCAGTCCCAGGTTTGACTATGGCTACACCTTC

abundance: many
j_gene: TRBJ1-2
v_gene: TRBV28
d_gene: -
CDR3aa: CASSSPGTGPGYTF
CDR3nt: TGTGCCAGCAGTTCCCCCGGCACCGGGCCTGGCTACACCTTC

abundance: -
j_gene: TRBJ2-1
v_gene: TRBV5-5
d_gene: -
CDR3aa: CASSPLGRDLQFF
CDR3nt: TGTGCCAGCAGCCCTCTAGGGCGCGATTTGCAGTTCTTC

abundance: many
j_gene: TRBJ2-2
v_gene: TRBV9
d_gene: -
CDR3aa: CASSVDGTGRLFF
CDR3nt: TGTGCCAGCAGCGTCGACGGTACAGGTCGACTGTTTTTT

abundance: few
j_gene: TRBJ2-3
v_gene: TRBV27
d_gene: -
CDR3aa: CASRTEYGYFTDTQYF
CDR3nt: TGTGCCAGTCGAACAGAATACGGGTATTTCACAGATACGCAGTATTTT

abundance: few
j_gene: TRBJ1-2
v_gene: TRBV27
d_gene: -
CDR3aa: CASKTALAYGYTF
CDR3nt: TGTGCCAGCAAGACCGCTCTTGCCTATGGCTACACCTTC

abundance: -
j_gene: TRBJ2-7
v_gene: TRBV7-2
d_gene: -
CDR3aa: CASSPRTVTYEQYF
CDR3nt: TGTGCCAGCAGCCCTCGGACAGTCACCTACGAGCAGTACTTC

abundance: few
j_gene: TRBJ2-4
v_gene: TRBV29-1
d_gene: -
CDR3aa: CSAEDWKNIQYF
CDR3nt: TGCAGCGCCGAGGACTGGAAAAACATTCAGTACTTC

abundance: few
j_gene: TRBJ2-2
v_gene: TRBV11-2
d_gene: -
CDR3aa: CASTLTISGELFF
CDR3nt: TGTGCCAGCACGCTGACTATTTCCGGGGAGCTGTTTTTT

abundance: many
j_gene: TRBJ2-2
v_gene: TRBV3-1
d_gene: TRBD2
CDR3aa: CASSQDWEGANTGELFF
CDR3nt: TGTGCCAGCAGCCAAGATTGGGAGGGTGCGAACACCGGGGAGCTGTTTTTT

abundance: many
j_gene: TRBJ1-6
v_gene: TRBV28
d_gene: TRBD1
CDR3aa: CASRGAQGKGSPLHF
CDR3nt: TGTGCCAGCAGAGGAGCACAGGGGAAGGGCTCACCCCTCCACTTT

abundance: many
j_gene: TRBJ2-2
v_gene: TRBV2
d_gene: TRBD1
CDR3aa: CASSTGEVIGELFF
CDR3nt: TGTGCCAGTTCGACAGGGGAGGTTATCGGGGAGCTGTTTTTT

abundance: few
j_gene: TRBJ1-2
v_gene: TRBV10-3
d_gene: TRBD1
CDR3aa: CAISESRRDRGYGYTF
CDR3nt: TGTGCCATCAGTGAGTCTCGACGGGACAGGGGCTATGGCTACACCTTC

abundance: -
j_gene: TRBJ2-7
v_gene: TRBV27
d_gene: -
CDR3aa: CASIGPREQYF
CDR3nt: TGTGCCAGCATAGGGCCACGGGAGCAGTACTTC

abundance: few
j_gene: TRBJ1-2
v_gene: TRBV6-6
d_gene: TRBD1
CDR3aa: CASSSDRVDGYTF
CDR3nt: TGTGCCAGCAGCTCAGACAGGGTGGATGGCTACACCTTC

abundance: many
j_gene: TRBJ1-1
v_gene: TRBV3-1
d_gene: -
CDR3aa: CASSPQGDTEAFF
CDR3nt: TGTGCCAGCAGCCCACAGGGAGATACTGAAGCTTTCTTT

abundance: -
j_gene: TRBJ1-2
v_gene: TRBV28
d_gene: -
CDR3aa: CASSPDPNYGYTF
CDR3nt: TGTGCCAGCAGTCCGGATCCGAACTATGGCTACACCTTC

abundance: few
j_gene: TRBJ1-2
v_gene: TRBV29-1
d_gene: -
CDR3aa: CSVVGYYGYTF
CDR3nt: TGCAGCGTTGTAGGGTACTATGGCTACACCTTC

abundance: many
j_gene: TRBJ2-3
v_gene: TRBV12-3/TRBV12-4
d_gene: -
CDR3aa: CATQKGLLAPTDTQYF
CDR3nt: TGTGCCACCCAGAAGGGACTCCTGGCCCCCACAGATACGCAGTATTTT

abundance: few
j_gene: TRBJ2-3
v_gene: TRBV18
d_gene: TRBD2
CDR3aa: CASSPVLAVTDTQYF
CDR3nt: TGTGCCAGCTCACCAGTACTAGCGGTCACAGATACGCAGTATTTT

abundance: few
j_gene: TRBJ2-3
v_gene: TRBV4-1
d_gene: TRBD1
CDR3aa: CASSQRRTGPTDTQYF
CDR3nt: TGCGCCAGCAGCCAACGAAGGACAGGGCCCACAGATACGCAGTATTTT

abundance: many
j_gene: TRBJ1-1
v_gene: TRBV18
d_gene: TRBD1
CDR3aa: CASAELTGMNTEAFF
CDR3nt: TGTGCCAGCGCCGAATTGACAGGGATGAACACTGAAGCTTTCTTT

abundance: many
j_gene: TRBJ1-1
v_gene: TRBV20-1
d_gene: TRBD1
CDR3aa: CSARDRGVTEAFF
CDR3nt: TGCAGTGCGAGGGACAGGGGAGTCACTGAAGCTTTCTTT

abundance: many
j_gene: TRBJ2-6
v_gene: TRBV18
d_gene: -
CDR3aa: CASSPEVGANVLTF
CDR3nt: TGTGCCAGCTCCCCGGAGGTTGGGGCCAACGTCCTGACTTTC

abundance: many
j_gene: TRBJ2-3
v_gene: TRBV5-5
d_gene: -
CDR3aa: CASSPITDTQYF
CDR3nt: TGTGCCAGCAGCCCCATCACAGATACGCAGTATTTT

abundance: few
j_gene: TRBJ1-2
v_gene: TRBV28
d_gene: TRBD1
CDR3aa: CASSSTGEANYGYTF
CDR3nt: TGTGCCAGCAGTTCCACAGGGGAAGCTAACTATGGCTACACCTTC